The clone carrying this T cell receptor (beta chain) occurred a few times. Its cognate antigen is unknown. PCR was performed using 60 Vbeta and 13 Jbeta primers. Profiling relied on immunoSEQ multiplex PCR, and the TCRdb table lists in-frame clones only, not all of them. Among around 95,000 clones listed, under 85% were seen once. The CDR3 consists of 14 residues. CDR1 is KGHSH and CDR2 is LQKENI in the germline V gene. Trimming pared 2 bases from V and 6 bases from J, leaving 13 bases between. This specimen belongs to a study of cytomegalovirus exposure and HLA in healthy donors. Study-level findings and limits: In a later analysis, a genetic analysis reported fewer productive-TCR N-insertions in an Asian-associated ancestry cluster than the cohort average. A later look showed TCR association rates differing by HLA locus, highest for DRB1 and lowest for HLA-C. In vitro testing confirmed a few CMV-associated chains as specific for CMV antigens.

The chain uses TRBV18 and TRBJ1-1; no firm D call. Sequences were obtained from PBMCs. This clonotype was sampled from a woman aged 35 to 49 in good health and CMV-seropositive. CDR3 residues: CASSPGTGGSEAFF. CDR3 nucleotide sequence: TGTGCCAGCTCACCAGGCACGGGTGGGTCTGAAGCTTTCTTT.